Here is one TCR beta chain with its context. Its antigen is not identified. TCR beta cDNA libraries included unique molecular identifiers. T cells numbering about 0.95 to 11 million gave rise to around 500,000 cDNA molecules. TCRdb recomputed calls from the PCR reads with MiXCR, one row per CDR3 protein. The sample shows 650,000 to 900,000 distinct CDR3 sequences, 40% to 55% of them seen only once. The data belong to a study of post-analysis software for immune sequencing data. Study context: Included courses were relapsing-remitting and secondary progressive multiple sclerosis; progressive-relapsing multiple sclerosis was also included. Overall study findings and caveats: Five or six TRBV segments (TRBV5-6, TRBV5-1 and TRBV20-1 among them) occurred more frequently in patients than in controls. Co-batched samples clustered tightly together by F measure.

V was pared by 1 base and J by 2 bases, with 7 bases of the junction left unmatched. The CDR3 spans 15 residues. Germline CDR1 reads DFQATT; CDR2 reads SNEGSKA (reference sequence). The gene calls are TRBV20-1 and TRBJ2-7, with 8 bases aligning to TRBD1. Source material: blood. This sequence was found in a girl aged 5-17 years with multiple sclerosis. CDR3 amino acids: CSARGGTGQTYEQYF. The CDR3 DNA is TGCAGTGCTAGAGGGGGGACAGGACAAACCTACGAGCAGTACTTC.